This entry is about one TCR beta chain. In its sample, this clone was seen once. Its specific antigen is unknown. The sample holds no much larger clone one base away, and base qualities are not on file. This specimen comes from a study of CD8+ T cells in alopecia areata (dated by TCRdb to between 2017 and 2018). Looking at the study overall: The treated patients, all with moderate-to-severe alopecia areata, were enrolled in an open-label pilot trial of oral tofacitinib given at 5 to 10 mg twice daily. Tofacitinib was given for 6 to 18 months, followed by 6 months of follow-up off drug to assess delayed response and recurrence. Disease severity in treated patients was measured with the SALT score, which quantifies the percentage of affected scalp surface area. High-throughput TCRbeta sequencing was used to examine T cell clonal expansion in alopecia areata in both the C3H/HeJ mouse model and human patients. Scalp tissue and sorted CD4+ and CD8+ peripheral blood T cells from patchy and totalis/universalis alopecia areata patients and from healthy controls were covered by human TCRbeta sequencing. Patients on tofacitinib were biopsied at baseline and after 4 and 24 weeks of treatment, and several of the patients also had a later scalp biopsy. Scalp clonality was compared across normal scalp (n=4), patchy alopecia areata scalp (n=8), and alopecia totalis/universalis scalp (n=8). RNA came from the PAXgene miRNA kit for fixed scalp, the miRNeasy kit for PBMCs, and the RNeasy kit for mouse skin. immunoSEQ multiplex PCR using 35 Vbeta forward primers and 13 Jbeta reverse primers was used to amplify TCRbeta CDR3 regions.

This sample's time point label indicates: 24 weeks on oral tofacitinib. The sample's treatment or condition label, in plain terms: oral pan-JAK inhibitor, 5-10 mg twice daily. Lesional scalp punch biopsies and peripheral blood were obtained from alopecia areata patients. PBMCs were isolated by density centrifugation and stained for CD3, CD4 and CD8, after which CD4+ and CD8+ T cells were sorted on a FACSAria. Trimming at the junction amounts to 2 bases on V and 7 bases on J, and the germline ends lie 17 bases apart. Measured from the cysteine to the phenylalanine, the CDR3 is 15 residues long. Just the 45-base CDR3 DNA is kept, in frame starting at base 1. Via the germline V gene, CDR1 is SGHTA and CDR2 FQGNSA. Broad study findings and their caveats: Resident alphabeta T cells in normal human skin are also sequenced, complicating scalp TCR repertoire analysis, unlike mouse skin dominated by gammadelta T cells. TCR sequences shared between patients were less clear than in mice, possibly partly because of HLA diversity in the patient population. During tofacitinib treatment, many expanded lesional clones remained in scalp and blood, and this persistence may partly explain relapse after treatment is stopped. Because the treated cohort was small and included a single nonresponder, larger studies are needed to assess links between baseline CD8+ expansion and response. Scalp clonality and the number of expanded CD8+ clones among the top 100 scalp clones were significantly decreased by tofacitinib. Lesional scalp, especially in alopecia totalis/universalis, showed higher clonality and more expanded CD8+ clones than normal scalp, suggesting antigenic drive.

The library relied on the immunoSEQ multiplex PCR assay. To provide template for TCR sequencing, every sample had RNA extracted and reverse transcribed into cDNA. SuperScript III was used for first-strand cDNA synthesis, primed with a 2:1 mix of oligo-dT and random hexamers. A synthetic immune receptor repertoire was used to assess amplification bias, and residual bias was removed computationally. The paper's processing steps were these. Raw reads were preprocessed for error removal, and CDR3 was defined according to IMGT conventions as running from the conserved cysteine to phenylalanine. To get clonality, Shannon entropy was normalized by log2 of the number of productive unique TCRs and the result was subtracted from 1. Whether scalp clones were CD4 or CD8 was inferred by matching scalp TCRbeta sequences against CD4 and CD8 repertoires sorted from blood. TCRdb took over this immuneACCESS table, retaining in-frame rearrangements with V and J assigned. Such tables are incomplete; in checked studies, under half of the missing clones stem from an unresolved V gene, and the remainder is unexplained. The DNA gave D and trimming, while V, J and clone size come from that table. The sample table shows around 200,000 clones, and around 50% are seen once. The ten biggest clones cover 10% to 15% of the sample.

The chain is encoded by TRBV7-2 joined to TRBJ1-2; a tentative D match to TRBD1 spans 5 bases. This clonotype originated in a human donor with alopecia areata. Sample: CD8+ T cells sorted from blood, taken at week 24, from a patient treated with tofacitinib. The CDR3 corresponds to CASSLNRVQGSGYTF. DNA sequence: TGTGCCAGCAGCTTAAATCGGGTCCAGGGTAGTGGCTACACCTTC.